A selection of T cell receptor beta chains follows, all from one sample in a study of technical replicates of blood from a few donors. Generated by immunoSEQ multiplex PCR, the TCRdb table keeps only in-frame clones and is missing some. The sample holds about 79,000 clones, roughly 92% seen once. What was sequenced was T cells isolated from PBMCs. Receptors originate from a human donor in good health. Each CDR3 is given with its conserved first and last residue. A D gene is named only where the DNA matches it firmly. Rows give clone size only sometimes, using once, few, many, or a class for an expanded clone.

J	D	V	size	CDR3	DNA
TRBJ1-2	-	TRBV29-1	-	CSVVGPRGGTF	TGCAGCGTTGTGGGTCCACGCGGTGGAACCTTC
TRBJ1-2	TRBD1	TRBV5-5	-	CASSSPGQGAGGYTF	TGTGCCAGCAGCTCCCCCGGACAGGGGGCGGGGGGCTACACCTTC
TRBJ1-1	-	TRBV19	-	CASSIVANTEAFF	TGTGCCAGTAGTATTGTAGCGAACACTGAAGCTTTCTTT
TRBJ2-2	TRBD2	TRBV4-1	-	CASSQGWASGNTGELFF	TGCGCCAGCAGCCAAGGATGGGCTAGCGGGAACACCGGGGAGCTGTTTTTT
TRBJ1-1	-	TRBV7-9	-	CASSFHQESNTEAFF	TGTGCCAGCAGCTTCCATCAGGAATCGAACACTGAAGCTTTCTTT
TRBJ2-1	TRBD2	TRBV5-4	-	CASTTAVAGFKEQFF	TGTGCCAGCACCACAGCGGTAGCGGGATTCAAGGAGCAGTTCTTC
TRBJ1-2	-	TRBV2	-	CASILRELGSNYGYTF	TGTGCCAGCATCTTGCGGGAGCTAGGGAGTAACTATGGCTACACCTTC
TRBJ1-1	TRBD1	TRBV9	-	CASSAQGRPYEAFF	TGTGCCAGCAGCGCACAGGGGAGGCCTTATGAAGCTTTCTTT
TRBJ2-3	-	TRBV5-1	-	CASSFRDTDTQYF	TGCGCCAGCAGCTTCCGGGATACAGATACGCAGTATTTT
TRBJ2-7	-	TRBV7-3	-	CASSPSQYAYEQYF	TGTGCCAGCAGCCCATCGCAGTATGCCTACGAGCAGTACTTC
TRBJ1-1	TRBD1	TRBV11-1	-	CASSKTGHTEAFF	TGTGCCAGCAGCAAGACAGGGCACACTGAAGCTTTCTTT
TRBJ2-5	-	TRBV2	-	CARRVPGLAETQYF	TGTGCCAGGCGGGTCCCCGGCCTAGCAGAGACCCAGTACTTC
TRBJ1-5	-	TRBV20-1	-	CGSQPQHF	TGCGGGAGTCAGCCCCAGCATTTT
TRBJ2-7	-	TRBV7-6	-	CASSLETDSSYEQYF	TGTGCCAGCAGCTTAGAAACAGACAGTTCCTACGAGCAGTACTTC
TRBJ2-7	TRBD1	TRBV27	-	CASSTGTGGLGLYEQYF	TGTGCCAGCAGTACCGGGACAGGGGGCCTGGGTCTCTACGAGCAGTACTTC
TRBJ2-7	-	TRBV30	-	CAWSVPQFSSYEQYF	TGTGCCTGGAGTGTACCACAGTTCAGCTCCTACGAGCAGTACTTC
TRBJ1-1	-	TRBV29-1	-	CSARRGLTEAFF	TGCAGCGCCCGTCGGGGGTTGACTGAAGCTTTCTTT
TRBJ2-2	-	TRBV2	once	CASSELRRGLGTGELFF	TGTGCCAGCAGTGAATTGAGGAGGGGGCTGGGAACCGGGGAGCTGTTTTTT
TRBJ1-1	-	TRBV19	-	CASSIQHMNTEAFF	TGTGCCAGTAGTATCCAACATATGAACACTGAAGCTTTCTTT
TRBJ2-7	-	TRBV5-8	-	CASSLEAVSGRGDEQYF	TGTGCCAGCAGCTTGGAAGCGGTTTCGGGCAGGGGGGACGAGCAGTACTTC
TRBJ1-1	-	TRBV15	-	CATSRDSLSNTEAFF	TGTGCCACCAGCAGAGACAGTTTATCGAACACTGAAGCTTTCTTT
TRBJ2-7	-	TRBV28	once	CASSLADTPYEQYF	TGTGCCAGCAGTTTAGCCGACACACCCTACGAGCAGTACTTC
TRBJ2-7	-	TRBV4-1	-	CASSQEGSIRISYEQYF	TGCGCCAGCAGCCAAGAGGGCAGTATCAGGATCTCCTACGAGCAGTACTTC
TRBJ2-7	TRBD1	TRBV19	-	CASSPGQGSEQYF	TGTGCCAGTAGTCCGGGACAGGGGAGCGAGCAGTACTTC
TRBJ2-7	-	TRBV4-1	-	CASSRTANSYEQYF	TGCGCCAGCAGCCGTACAGCCAACTCCTACGAGCAGTACTTC
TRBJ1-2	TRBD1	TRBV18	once	CASSPNQSGTGVYGYTF	TGTGCCAGCTCACCGAACCAATCCGGGACAGGGGTCTATGGCTACACCTTC
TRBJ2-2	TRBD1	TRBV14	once	CASSRLQGATGELFF	TGTGCCAGCAGCCGCTTACAGGGGGCGACCGGGGAGCTGTTTTTT
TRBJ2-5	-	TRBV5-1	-	CASGSETQYF	TGCGCCAGCGGCTCGGAGACCCAGTACTTC
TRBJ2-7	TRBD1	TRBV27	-	CASSLTGVSYEQYF	TGTGCCAGCAGTTTAACAGGGGTGTCATACGAGCAGTACTTC
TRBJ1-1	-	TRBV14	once	CASSPGSSTEAFF	TGTGCCAGCAGTCCAGGGTCTTCCACTGAAGCTTTCTTT
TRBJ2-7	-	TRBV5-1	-	CASSLGGLGEQYF	TGCGCCAGCAGCTTGGGTGGGCTCGGCGAGCAGTACTTC